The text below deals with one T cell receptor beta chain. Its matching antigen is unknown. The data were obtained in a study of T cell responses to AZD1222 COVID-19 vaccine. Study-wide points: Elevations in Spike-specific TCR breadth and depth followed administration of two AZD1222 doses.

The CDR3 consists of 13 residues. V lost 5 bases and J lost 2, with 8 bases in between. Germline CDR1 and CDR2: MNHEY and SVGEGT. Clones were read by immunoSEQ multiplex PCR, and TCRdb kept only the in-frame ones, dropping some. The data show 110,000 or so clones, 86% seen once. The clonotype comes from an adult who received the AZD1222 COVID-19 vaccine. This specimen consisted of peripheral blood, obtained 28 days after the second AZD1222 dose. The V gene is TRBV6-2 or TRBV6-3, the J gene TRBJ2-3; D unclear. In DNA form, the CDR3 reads TGTGCCAGCAGTAACAAGGACACAGATACGCAGTATTTT. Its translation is CASSNKDTDTQYF.